This TCR beta chain was sequenced in a study of cytomegalovirus exposure and HLA in healthy donors listed by TCRdb under 2017. Describing the broader study: A later analysis indicated that the 130 or so validation repertoires were generated on the platform also employed for the approximately 700 repertoires of the first cohort. The study was designed to test whether signatures of past pathogen exposure could be identified by cataloging public T cell receptors. Besides the first cohort of 666 subjects, a separate validation cohort made up of around 120 different subjects was used. To predict cytomegalovirus infection status, the study brought together high-throughput TCR immunosequencing, statistical association of individual TCRs with disease status, and machine learning. Study-wide findings and limitations: While some public TCRs were present in many individuals, most TCR sequences turned up only very rarely across donors. The authors suggested that the approach could potentially be generalized to other disease states and immunological phenotypes. The study gave a list of about 170 TCR beta chains associated with cytomegalovirus. Of the cluster scores, roughly 95% were above 0 in a later analysis, which found that TCRs clustered in the first cohort also tended to co-occur in the 120 or so validation repertoires. Three of the identified cytomegalovirus-associated TCR beta chains were confirmed in vitro to be specific for cytomegalovirus antigens. In both the original and validation cohorts, the classifier was reported to diagnose cytomegalovirus status with high specificity and sensitivity. A later analysis lacked HLA typing for the validation cohort, so it scored co-occurrence in that cohort across all 120 or so repertoires.

The receptor library was made with the immunoSEQ multiplex PCR assay. As for the authors' bioinformatics: A statistical classification framework was built to diagnose cytomegalovirus status from the catalog of TCR beta chain sequences. The table comes from immuneACCESS by way of TCRdb, which keeps in-frame sequences with V and J called. Part of the clones is missing from these tables; in studies checked, under half for an unresolved V gene and the rest for unknown reasons. For V, J and clone size, that table is used; D and trimming come from the DNA. The sample data list over 150,000 clones, and 80% to 90% of these were observed just once. The ten largest clones capture approximately 2% of the sample. Remarks on this clone: Its antigen is unknown. No clone much larger than this one lies a single base away; base qualities are absent.

Separate from the approximately 700-subject first cohort, the validation cohort of about 130 subjects was the group to which the donors belonged. The junction shows trimming of 4 bases on V and 1 base on J, and the gene matches do not reach 5 bases of it. Inclusive of the bounding cysteine and phenylalanine, the CDR3 is 14 residues long. The read is trimmed to its CDR3 DNA, 42 bases read in frame from base 1. CDR1 SGHRS and CDR2 YFSETQ are derived from the germline V gene. The source is a woman aged 18 to 35 in good health and CMV-seronegative. The chain is encoded by TRBV5-1 joined to TRBJ2-7; 7 central nucleotides agree with TRBD2. Source material: PBMCs. The DNA sequence is as follows: TGCGCCAGCAGCCCCCGGGACTATTCCTACGAGCAGTACTTC. The resulting protein is CASSPRDYSYEQYF.